Described below is a single T cell receptor (beta chain) sequence and its context. Antigen specificity is unknown. This record comes from a study of shared clonotypes between healthy human individuals. Study context: Each donor contributed plates that comprised three CD4 naive, three CD4 memory, two CD8 naive and one CD8 memory. Study observations and caveats: Clonotype sharing across a few donors was observed for roughly 5% of naive CD4 clonotypes.

V was pared by 5 bases and J by 8 bases, with 23 bases between. Germline CDR1 reads SGHRS; CDR2 reads YFSETQ. This CDR3 spans 15 amino acids. The table came from immunoSEQ multiplex PCR; TCRdb's copy has only in-frame clones and leaves some out. In the table there are around 940,000 clones, around 80% of which are singletons. The clonotype comes from a man aged 18 to 29 in good health. The chain uses TRBV5-1 and TRBJ2-7; the D gene could be TRBD1 or TRBD2 (6 bases each). Material: memory CD4+ T cells sorted from blood. The subset was: CD45RA-negative fraction. The CDR3 region has the DNA TGCGCCAGCAGGTTGTCTGGGGGGCCGGTTGAGAAGCAGTACTTC. This codes for CASRLSGGPVEKQYF.